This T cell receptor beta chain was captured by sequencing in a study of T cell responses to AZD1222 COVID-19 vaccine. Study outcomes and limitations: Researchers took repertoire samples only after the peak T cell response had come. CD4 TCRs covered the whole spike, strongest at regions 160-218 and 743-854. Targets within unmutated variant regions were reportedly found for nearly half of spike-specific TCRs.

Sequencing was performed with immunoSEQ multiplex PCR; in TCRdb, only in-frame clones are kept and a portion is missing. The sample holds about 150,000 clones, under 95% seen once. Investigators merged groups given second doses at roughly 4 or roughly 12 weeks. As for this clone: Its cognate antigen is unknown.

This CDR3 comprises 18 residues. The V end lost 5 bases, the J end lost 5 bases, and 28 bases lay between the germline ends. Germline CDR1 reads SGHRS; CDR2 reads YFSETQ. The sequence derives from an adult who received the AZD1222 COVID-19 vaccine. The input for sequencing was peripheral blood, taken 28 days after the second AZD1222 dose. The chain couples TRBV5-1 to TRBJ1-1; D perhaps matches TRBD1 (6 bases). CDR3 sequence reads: CASSSHLTVGGRGTEAFF. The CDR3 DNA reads TGCGCCAGCAGTTCACACCTCACCGTCGGGGGGCGTGGTACTGAAGCTTTCTTT.